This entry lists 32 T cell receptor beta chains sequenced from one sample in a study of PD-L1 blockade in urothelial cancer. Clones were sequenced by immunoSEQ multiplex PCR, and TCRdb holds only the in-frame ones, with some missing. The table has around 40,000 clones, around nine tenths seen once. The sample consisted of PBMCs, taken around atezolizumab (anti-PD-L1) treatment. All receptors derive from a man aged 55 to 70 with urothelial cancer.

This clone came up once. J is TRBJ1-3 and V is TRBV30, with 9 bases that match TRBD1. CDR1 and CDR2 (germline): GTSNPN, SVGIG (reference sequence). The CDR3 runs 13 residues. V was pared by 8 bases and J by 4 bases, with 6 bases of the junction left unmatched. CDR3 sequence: CAHKQGAGNTIYF. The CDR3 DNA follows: TGTGCCCACAAACAGGGGGCAGGAAACACCATATATTTT.

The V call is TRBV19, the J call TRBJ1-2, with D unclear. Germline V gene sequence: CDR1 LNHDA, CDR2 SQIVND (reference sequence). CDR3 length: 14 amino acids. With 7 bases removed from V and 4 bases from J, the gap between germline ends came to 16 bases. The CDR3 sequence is CASTEAGLSYGYTF. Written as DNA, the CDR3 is TGTGCCAGTACCGAAGCGGGTCTAAGCTATGGCTACACCTTC. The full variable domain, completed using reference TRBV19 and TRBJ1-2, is DGGITQSPKYLFRKEGQNVTLSCEQNLNHDAMYWYRQDPGQGLRLIYYSQIVNDFQKGDIAEGYSVSREKKESFPLTVTSAQKNPTAFYLCASTEAGLSYGYTFGSGTRLTVV.

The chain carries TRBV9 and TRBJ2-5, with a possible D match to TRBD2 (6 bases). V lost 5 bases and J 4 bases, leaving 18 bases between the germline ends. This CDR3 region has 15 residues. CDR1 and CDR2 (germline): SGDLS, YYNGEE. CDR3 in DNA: TGTGCCAGCAGGGGGGGACTTAACAAGGGAGAGACCCAGTACTTC. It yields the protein CASRGGLNKGETQYF.

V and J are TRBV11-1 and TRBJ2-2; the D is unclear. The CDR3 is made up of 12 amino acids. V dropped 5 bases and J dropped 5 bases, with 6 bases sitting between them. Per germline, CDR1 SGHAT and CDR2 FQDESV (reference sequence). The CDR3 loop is CASSTGTGELFF. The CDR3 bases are TGTGCCAGCAGCACCGGTACCGGGGAGCTGTTTTTT.

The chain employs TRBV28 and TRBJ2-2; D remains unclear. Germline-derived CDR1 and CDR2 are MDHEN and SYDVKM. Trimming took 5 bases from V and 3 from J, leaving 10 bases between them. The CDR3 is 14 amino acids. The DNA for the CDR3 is TGTGCCAGCAGTCGGAGTGGGTACACCGGGGAGCTGTTTTTT. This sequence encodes CASSRSGYTGELFF.

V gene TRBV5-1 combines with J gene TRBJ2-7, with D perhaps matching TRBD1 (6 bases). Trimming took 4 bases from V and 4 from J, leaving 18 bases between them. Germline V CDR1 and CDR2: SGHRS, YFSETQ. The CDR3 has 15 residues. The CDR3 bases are TGCGCCAGCAGCGTAGGGTCAGGGGAGCAATACGAGCAGTACTTC. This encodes CASSVGSGEQYEQYF.

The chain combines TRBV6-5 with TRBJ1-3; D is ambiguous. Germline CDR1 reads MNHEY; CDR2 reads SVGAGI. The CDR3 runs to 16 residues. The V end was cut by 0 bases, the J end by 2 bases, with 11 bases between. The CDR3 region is CASSYSGGVPGNTIYF. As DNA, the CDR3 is TGTGCCAGCAGTTACTCTGGCGGGGTCCCTGGAAACACCATATATTTT.

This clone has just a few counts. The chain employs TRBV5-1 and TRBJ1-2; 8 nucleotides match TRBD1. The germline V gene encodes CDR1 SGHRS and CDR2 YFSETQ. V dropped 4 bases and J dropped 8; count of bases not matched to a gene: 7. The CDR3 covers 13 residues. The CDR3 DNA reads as TGCGCCAGCAGCCCCGGACAGGGAGGCGGCTACACCTTC. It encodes CASSPGQGGGYTF.

The CDR3 bases are TGTGCCAGTAGCGGGACAGGGGGCGAACAGCCCCAGCATTTT. This encodes CASSGTGGEQPQHF. The chain recombines TRBV19 with TRBJ1-5, with 12 bases fitting TRBD1. V was clipped by 6 bases and J by 7 bases; unmatched bases: 4. Germline V lookup: CDR1 LNHDA, CDR2 SQIVND (reference sequence). This CDR3 contains 14 residues.

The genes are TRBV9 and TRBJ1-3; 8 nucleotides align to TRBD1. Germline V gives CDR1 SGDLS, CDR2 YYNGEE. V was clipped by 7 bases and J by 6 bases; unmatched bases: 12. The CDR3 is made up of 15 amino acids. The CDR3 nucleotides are TGTGCCAGCCCAGACGGACAGGGAGGAAAAAACACCATATATTTT. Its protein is CASPDGQGGKNTIYF.

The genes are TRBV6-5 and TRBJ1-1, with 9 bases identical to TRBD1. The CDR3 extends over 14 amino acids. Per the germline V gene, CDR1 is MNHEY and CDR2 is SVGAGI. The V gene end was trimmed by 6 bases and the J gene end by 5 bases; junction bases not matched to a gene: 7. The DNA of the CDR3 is TGTGCCAGCAGCCTCCGGGACAGGGCGACTGAAGCTTTCTTT. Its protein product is CASSLRDRATEAFF.

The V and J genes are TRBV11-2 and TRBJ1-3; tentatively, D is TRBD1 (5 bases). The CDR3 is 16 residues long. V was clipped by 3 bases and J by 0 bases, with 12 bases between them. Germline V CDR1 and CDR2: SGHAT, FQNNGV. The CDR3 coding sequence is TGTGCCAGCAGCTTTCAGGGAACTTTCTCTGGAAACACCATATATTTT. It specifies CASSFQGTFSGNTIYF. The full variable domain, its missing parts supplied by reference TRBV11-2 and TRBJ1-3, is EAGVAQSPRYKIIEKRQSVAFWCNPISGHATLYWYQQILGQGPKLLIQFQNNGVVDDSQLPKDRFSAERLKGVDSTLKIQPAKLEDSAVYLCASSFQGTFSGNTIYFGEGSWLTVV.

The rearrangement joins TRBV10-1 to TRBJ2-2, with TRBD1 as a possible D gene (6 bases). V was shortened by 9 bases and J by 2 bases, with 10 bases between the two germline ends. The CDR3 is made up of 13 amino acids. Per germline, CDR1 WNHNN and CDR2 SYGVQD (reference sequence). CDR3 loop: CASGQTNTGELFF. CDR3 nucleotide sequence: TGCGCCAGTGGACAGACTAACACCGGGGAGCTGTTTTTT.

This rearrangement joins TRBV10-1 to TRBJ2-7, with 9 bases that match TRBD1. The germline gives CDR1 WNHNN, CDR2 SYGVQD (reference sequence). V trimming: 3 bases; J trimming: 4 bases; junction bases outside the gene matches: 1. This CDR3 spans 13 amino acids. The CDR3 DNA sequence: TGCGCCAGCAGTGAAGGGACAGGGTACGAGCAGTACTTC. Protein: CASSEGTGYEQYF.

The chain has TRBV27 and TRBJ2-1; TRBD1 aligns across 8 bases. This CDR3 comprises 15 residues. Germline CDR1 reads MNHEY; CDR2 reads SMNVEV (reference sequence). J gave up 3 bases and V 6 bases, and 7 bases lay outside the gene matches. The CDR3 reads CASREGTGYYNEQFF. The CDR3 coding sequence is TGTGCCAGCAGGGAGGGGACAGGTTACTACAATGAGCAGTTCTTC.

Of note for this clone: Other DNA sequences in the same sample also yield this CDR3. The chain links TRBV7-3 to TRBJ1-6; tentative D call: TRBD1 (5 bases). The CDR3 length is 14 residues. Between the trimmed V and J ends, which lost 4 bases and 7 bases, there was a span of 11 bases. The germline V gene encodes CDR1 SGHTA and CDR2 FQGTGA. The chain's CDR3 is CASSSGVGNSPLHF. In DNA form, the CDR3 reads TGTGCCAGCAGCTCGGGGGTGGGGAATTCACCCCTCCACTTT.

The DNA for the CDR3 is TGTGCCAGCAGCTCGACAGGGTCCTACCATGGCTACACCTTC. Amino acid sequence: CASSSTGSYHGYTF. The V call is TRBV28, the J call TRBJ1-2; 7 bases agree with TRBD1. V lost 6 bases to trimming and J lost 6 bases; unmatched junction nucleotides: 10. The germline gives CDR1 MDHEN, CDR2 SYDVKM. This CDR3 has 14 residues.

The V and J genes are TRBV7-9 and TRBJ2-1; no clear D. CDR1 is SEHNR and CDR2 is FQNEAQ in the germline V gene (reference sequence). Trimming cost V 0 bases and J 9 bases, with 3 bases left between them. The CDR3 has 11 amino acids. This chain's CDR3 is CASSLAAEQFF. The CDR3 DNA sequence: TGTGCCAGCAGCTTAGCGGCTGAGCAGTTCTTC. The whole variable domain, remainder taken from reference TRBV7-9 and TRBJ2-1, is DTGVSQNPRHKITKRGQNVTFRCDPISEHNRLYWYRQTLGQGPEFLTYFQNEAQLEKSRLLSDRFSAERPKGSFSTLEIQRTEQGDSAMYLCASSLAAEQFFGPGTRLTVL.

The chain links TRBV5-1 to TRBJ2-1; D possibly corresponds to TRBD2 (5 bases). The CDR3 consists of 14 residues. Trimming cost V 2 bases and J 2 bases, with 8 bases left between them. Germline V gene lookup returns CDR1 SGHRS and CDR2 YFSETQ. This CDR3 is CASSFTGTYNEQFF. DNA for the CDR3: TGCGCCAGCAGCTTCACGGGGACCTACAATGAGCAGTTCTTC.

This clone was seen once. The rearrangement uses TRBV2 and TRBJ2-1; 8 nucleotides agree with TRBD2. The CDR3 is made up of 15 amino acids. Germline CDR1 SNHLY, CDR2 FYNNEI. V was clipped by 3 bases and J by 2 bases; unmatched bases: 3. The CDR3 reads CASSERAGAYNEQFF. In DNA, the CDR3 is TGTGCCAGCAGTGAGCGAGCGGGAGCCTACAATGAGCAGTTCTTC.

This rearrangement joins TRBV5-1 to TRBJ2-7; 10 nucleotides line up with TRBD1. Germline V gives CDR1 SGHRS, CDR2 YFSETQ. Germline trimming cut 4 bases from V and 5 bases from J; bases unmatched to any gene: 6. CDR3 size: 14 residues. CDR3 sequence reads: CASSIDRGLNEQYF. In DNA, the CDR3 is TGCGCCAGCAGCATCGACAGGGGGCTCAACGAGCAGTACTTC.

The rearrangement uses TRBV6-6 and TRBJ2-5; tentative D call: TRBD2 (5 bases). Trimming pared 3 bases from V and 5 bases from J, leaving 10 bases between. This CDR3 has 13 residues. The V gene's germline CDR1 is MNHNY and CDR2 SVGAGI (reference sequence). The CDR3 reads CASSYTGSETQYF. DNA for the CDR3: TGTGCCAGCAGTTATACGGGGAGTGAGACCCAGTACTTC.

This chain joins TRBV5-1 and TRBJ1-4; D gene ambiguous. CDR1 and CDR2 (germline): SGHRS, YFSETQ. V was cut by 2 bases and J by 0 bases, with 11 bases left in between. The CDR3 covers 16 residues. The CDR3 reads CASSLDIPATNEKLFF. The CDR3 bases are TGCGCCAGCAGCTTAGACATACCTGCAACTAATGAAAAACTGTTTTTT. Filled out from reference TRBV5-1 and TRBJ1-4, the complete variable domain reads KAGVTQTPRYLIKTRGQQVTLSCSPISGHRSVSWYQQTPGQGLQFLFEYFSETQRNKGNFPGRFSGRQFSNSRSEMNVSTLELGDSALYLCASSLDIPATNEKLFFGSGTQLSVL.

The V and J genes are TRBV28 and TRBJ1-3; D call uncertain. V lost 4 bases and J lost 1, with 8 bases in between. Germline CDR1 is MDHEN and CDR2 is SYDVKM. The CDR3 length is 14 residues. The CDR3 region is CASSSLPSGNTIYF. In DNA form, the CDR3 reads TGTGCCAGCAGTTCACTGCCTTCTGGAAACACCATATATTTT.

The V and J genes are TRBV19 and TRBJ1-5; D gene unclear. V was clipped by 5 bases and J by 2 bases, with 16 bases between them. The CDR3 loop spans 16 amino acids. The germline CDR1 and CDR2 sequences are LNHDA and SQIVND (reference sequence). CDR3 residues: CASSLGSGSRNQPQHF. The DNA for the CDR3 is TGTGCCAGTAGTCTAGGGTCAGGATCTCGCAATCAGCCCCAGCATTTT. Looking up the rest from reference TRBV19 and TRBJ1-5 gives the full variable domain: DGGITQSPKYLFRKEGQNVTLSCEQNLNHDAMYWYRQDPGQGLRLIYYSQIVNDFQKGDIAEGYSVSREKKESFPLTVTSAQKNPTAFYLCASSLGSGSRNQPQHFGDGTRLSIL.

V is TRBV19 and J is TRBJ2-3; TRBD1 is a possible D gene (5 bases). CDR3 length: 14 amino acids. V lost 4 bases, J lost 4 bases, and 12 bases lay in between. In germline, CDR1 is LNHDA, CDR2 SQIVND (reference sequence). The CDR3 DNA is TGTGCCAGTAGTAGGGTTAAGGGGCCAGATACGCAGTATTTT. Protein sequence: CASSRVKGPDTQYF.

CDR3 protein: CASSLNYMNTEAFF. CDR3 DNA sequence: TGTGCCAGTAGCCTAAACTATATGAACACTGAAGCTTTCTTT. This chain connects TRBV19 to TRBJ1-1; no clear D. The CDR3 spans 14 residues. Trimming took off 6 bases at V and 0 bases at J, with 11 bases between the two ends. The V gene's germline CDR1 is LNHDA and CDR2 SQIVND (reference sequence).

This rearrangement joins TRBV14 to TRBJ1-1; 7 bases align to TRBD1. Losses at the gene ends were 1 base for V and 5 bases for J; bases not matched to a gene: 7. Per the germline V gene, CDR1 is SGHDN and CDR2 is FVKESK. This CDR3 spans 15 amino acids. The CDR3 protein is CASSQVEGGGTEAFF. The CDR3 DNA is TGTGCCAGCAGCCAAGTAGAAGGGGGCGGGACTGAAGCTTTCTTT.

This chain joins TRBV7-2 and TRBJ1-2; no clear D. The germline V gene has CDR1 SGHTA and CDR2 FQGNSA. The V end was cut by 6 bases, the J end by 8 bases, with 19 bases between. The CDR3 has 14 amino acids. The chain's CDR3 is CASRLAGNTEGYTF. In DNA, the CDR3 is TGTGCCAGCAGGCTCGCGGGGAACACCGAGGGCTACACCTTC.

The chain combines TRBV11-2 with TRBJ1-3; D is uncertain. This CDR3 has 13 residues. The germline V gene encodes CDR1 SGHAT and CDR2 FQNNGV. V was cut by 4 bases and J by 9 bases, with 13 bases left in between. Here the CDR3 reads CASSSHFTTTIYF. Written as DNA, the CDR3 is TGTGCCAGCAGCTCCCACTTCACCACCACCATATATTTT.

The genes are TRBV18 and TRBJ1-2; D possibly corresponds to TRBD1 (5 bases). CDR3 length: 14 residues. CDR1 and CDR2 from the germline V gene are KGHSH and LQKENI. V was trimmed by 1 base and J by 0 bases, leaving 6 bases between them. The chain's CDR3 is CASSPQDTNYGYTF. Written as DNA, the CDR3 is TGTGCCAGCTCACCACAGGACACTAACTATGGCTACACCTTC.

CDR3 loop: CASSPYTGTSDPPSYEQYF. CDR3 sequence (DNA): TGTGCCAGCAGCCCATACACCGGGACTAGCGACCCGCCCTCCTACGAGCAGTACTTC. The chain links TRBV5-6 to TRBJ2-7; TRBD2 matches at 10 bases. Germline lookup yields CDR1 SGHDT and CDR2 YYEEEE. V was pared by 4 bases and J by 0 bases, with 16 bases of the junction left unmatched. The CDR3 covers 19 residues.